The 16 T cell receptor beta chains below were found in one sample sequenced in a study of cytomegalovirus exposure and HLA in healthy donors. Vbeta (60) and Jbeta (13) primers were used in the PCR. Sequencing was performed with immunoSEQ multiplex PCR; in TCRdb, only in-frame clones are kept and a portion is missing. The sample shows around 140,000 clones, 70% to 80% of them seen only once. The sequenced sample consisted of PBMCs. The receptors were gathered from a woman aged 60 to 75 in good health and CMV-seronegative.

This clone showed up just a few times. V and J are TRBV27 and TRBJ1-5; D is unresolved. Germline V gene sequence: CDR1 MNHEY, CDR2 SMNVEV (reference sequence). This CDR3 region has 14 residues. V shed 0 bases and J shed 6 bases, with 9 bases lying between them. The CDR3 loop is CASSLSMSGQPQHF. The CDR3 region has the DNA TGTGCCAGCAGTTTATCGATGTCAGGTCAGCCCCAGCATTTT.

The rearrangement links TRBV5-1 to TRBJ2-5; 7 bases map to TRBD2. The CDR3 is made up of 16 amino acids. The germline V gene encodes CDR1 SGHRS and CDR2 YFSETQ. Losses at the gene ends were 4 bases for V and 1 base for J; bases not matched to a gene: 10. CDR3 bases: TGCGCCAGCAGCCCCGCGTCGGGGGGTTCCCAAGAGACCCAGTACTTC. As protein: CASSPASGGSQETQYF.

V gene TRBV28 combines with J gene TRBJ1-2, with unresolved D. CDR1 is MDHEN and CDR2 is SYDVKM in the germline V gene. The CDR3 spans 11 residues. Trimming removed 6 bases from V and 2 bases from J, with 4 bases in between. The CDR3 spells CASRTNYGYTF. CDR3 nucleotides: TGTGCCAGCAGGACAAACTATGGCTACACCTTC.

This clone was seen a handful of times. This chain links TRBV6-1 with TRBJ1-1; D gene unclear. The CDR3 runs to 13 residues. Germline assignment: CDR1 MNHNS and CDR2 SASEGT. Trimming shortened V by 5 bases and J by 6 bases, and 13 bases separated the two germline ends. In DNA, the CDR3 is TGTGCCAGCAGTCCACATTCCGGAGCTGAAGCTTTCTTT. The encoded protein is CASSPHSGAEAFF.

This sequence joins TRBV9 and TRBJ1-2, with TRBD1 matching 8 bases. This CDR3 has 14 amino acids. Trimming removed 5 bases from V and 4 bases from J; junction bases left unmatched: 7. The germline CDR1 and CDR2 sequences are SGDLS and YYNGEE. The CDR3: CASSTGGPTYGYTF. The DNA of the CDR3 is TGTGCCAGCAGTACAGGGGGACCCACCTATGGCTACACCTTC.

This chain connects TRBV10-1 to TRBJ2-2; D gene unclear. The length of the CDR3 is 15 residues. Germline CDR1 is WNHNN and CDR2 is SYGVQD (reference sequence). V lost 3 bases to trimming and J lost 7 bases, with 15 bases between them. Here the CDR3 reads CASSEIEEPGGELFF. The CDR3 coding sequence is TGCGCCAGCAGTGAAATAGAAGAACCCGGCGGGGAGCTGTTTTTT.

V usage is TRBV5-5 and J usage is TRBJ1-3; 8 nucleotides match TRBD1. Per the germline V gene, CDR1 is SGHKS and CDR2 is YYEKEE (reference sequence). V lost 4 bases, J lost 3 bases, and 6 bases stayed unmatched. CDR3 length equals 15 residues. The CDR3 is CASSPDRAFGNTIYF. CDR3 bases: TGTGCCAGCAGCCCGGACAGGGCCTTTGGAAACACCATATATTTT.

The J gene is TRBJ1-2, the V gene TRBV29-1; D is perhaps TRBD1 (5 bases). The CDR3 has 12 amino acids. The V gene's germline CDR1 is SQVTM and CDR2 ANQGSEA. V was trimmed by 7 bases and J by 2 bases, leaving 11 bases between them. Here the CDR3 reads CSAKQENYGYTF. The CDR3 DNA follows: TGCAGCGCCAAACAGGAGAACTATGGCTACACCTTC.

The V gene is TRBV6-5, the J gene TRBJ1-4; 9 bases are shared with TRBD1. This CDR3 has 14 amino acids. The V and J ends lost 5 bases and 6 bases, in that order; junction bases with no gene match: 4. The germline gives CDR1 MNHEY, CDR2 SVGAGI. The CDR3 here is CASSPDRGYEKLFF. DNA for the CDR3: TGTGCCAGCAGTCCGGACAGGGGTTATGAAAAACTGTTTTTT.

For this clone: The junction departs from germline at one end; a sequencing error may be responsible. The chain is built from TRBV18 and TRBJ1-2; D uncertain. The germline V gene has CDR1 KGHSH and CDR2 LQKENI. CDR3 size: 17 residues. The CDR3 protein is CASSPPFERRGGYGHTF. The DNA of the CDR3 is TGTGCCAGCTCACCACCTTTCGAACGTCGGGGTGGCTATGGCCACACCTTC. Drawing the rest from reference TRBV18 and TRBJ1-2, the complete variable domain is NAGVMQNPRHLVRRRGQEARLRCSPMKGHSHVYWYRQLPEEGLKFMVYLQKENIIDESGMPKERFSAEFPKEGPSILRIQQVVRGDSAAYFCASSPPFERRGGYGHTFGSGTRLTVV.

V usage is TRBV28 and J usage is TRBJ1-2, with TRBD1 identical over 10 bases. This CDR3 has 15 residues. Germline V lookup: CDR1 MDHEN, CDR2 SYDVKM. V gave up 4 bases and J gave up 7 bases; unmatched junction bases: 9. Here the CDR3 DNA reads TGTGCCAGCAGTTCGCCGCGGACAGGGGGTCGTGGCTACACCTTC. Its protein is CASSSPRTGGRGYTF.

The chain carries TRBV27 and TRBJ1-5; D is undetermined. The CDR3 runs 14 residues. Trimming shortened V by 5 bases and J by 4 bases, and 12 bases separated the two germline ends. Germline CDR1 reads MNHEY; CDR2 reads SMNVEV (reference sequence). The CDR3 sequence: CASSPIGQNQPQHF. DNA for the CDR3: TGTGCCAGCAGTCCAATTGGGCAAAATCAGCCCCAGCATTTT.

The V gene is TRBV7-8, the J gene TRBJ1-1; perhaps TRBD1 as D (5 bases). Trimming stripped 9 bases from V and 3 bases from J, with 17 bases between. This CDR3 region has 14 residues. The germline V gene encodes CDR1 SGHVS and CDR2 FQNEAQ. Written as DNA, the CDR3 is TGTGCCAGTGAACCTCTGACAGCCGACACTGAAGCTTTCTTT. Protein: CASEPLTADTEAFF.

This clone was seen just once. CDR3 in amino acids: CASSPGQGVTEQFF. The DNA of the CDR3 is TGTGCCAGCTCACCGGGACAGGGGGTTACTGAGCAGTTCTTC. The chain employs TRBV18 and TRBJ2-1; 11 bases are a match to TRBD1. The CDR3 runs to 14 residues. V was pared by 3 bases and J by 9 bases, with 4 bases of the junction left unmatched. Germline V gives CDR1 KGHSH, CDR2 LQKENI.

The chain is built from TRBV27 and TRBJ2-2, with D possibly matching TRBD1 (5 bases). CDR3 size: 15 residues. V was cut by 6 bases and J by 3 bases, with 14 bases left in between. Germline-derived CDR1 and CDR2 are MNHEY and SMNVEV (reference sequence). CDR3 sequence (DNA): TGTGCCAGCAGCCCCATCCTAGGGGACACCGGGGAGCTGTTTTTT. Protein sequence: CASSPILGDTGELFF.

The chain links TRBV7-2 to TRBJ1-5, with 8 bases fitting TRBD1. The CDR3 sequence is 17 residues long. V was pared by 5 bases and J by 2 bases, with 11 bases of the junction left unmatched. Germline V gene data show CDR1 as SGHTA and CDR2 as FQGNSA. In nucleotides, the CDR3 is TGTGCCAGCAGCGACGACAGGACAGGGTGGGGCAATCAGCCCCAGCATTTT. It encodes CASSDDRTGWGNQPQHF.